This T cell receptor beta chain came from a study of radiotherapy plus CTLA-4 blockade in lung cancer. Generated by immunoSEQ multiplex PCR, the TCRdb table keeps only in-frame clones and is missing some. The sample shows about 95,000 clones, roughly 85% of them seen only once. Germline V gene sequence: CDR1 SGHKS, CDR2 YYEKEE (reference sequence). Trimming stripped 7 bases from V and 4 bases from J, with 14 bases between. This CDR3 has 14 amino acids. The sample was peripheral blood, taken from a patient treated with radiotherapy plus ipilimumab. The rearrangement links TRBV5-5 to TRBJ2-2, with D perhaps TRBD1 (5 bases). This clonotype was obtained from a human donor with non-small cell lung cancer who had stable disease on radiotherapy plus ipilimumab. CDR3 sequence reads: CASFTGHSTGELFF. In DNA, the CDR3 is TGTGCCAGCTTCACAGGTCACTCCACCGGGGAGCTGTTTTTT. The whole variable domain, remainder taken from reference TRBV5-5 and TRBJ2-2, is DAGVTQSPTHLIKTRGQQVTLRCSPISGHKSVSWYQQVLGQGPQFIFQYYEKEERGRGNFPDRFSARQFPNYSSELNVNALLLGDSALYLCASFTGHSTGELFFGEGSRLTVL.